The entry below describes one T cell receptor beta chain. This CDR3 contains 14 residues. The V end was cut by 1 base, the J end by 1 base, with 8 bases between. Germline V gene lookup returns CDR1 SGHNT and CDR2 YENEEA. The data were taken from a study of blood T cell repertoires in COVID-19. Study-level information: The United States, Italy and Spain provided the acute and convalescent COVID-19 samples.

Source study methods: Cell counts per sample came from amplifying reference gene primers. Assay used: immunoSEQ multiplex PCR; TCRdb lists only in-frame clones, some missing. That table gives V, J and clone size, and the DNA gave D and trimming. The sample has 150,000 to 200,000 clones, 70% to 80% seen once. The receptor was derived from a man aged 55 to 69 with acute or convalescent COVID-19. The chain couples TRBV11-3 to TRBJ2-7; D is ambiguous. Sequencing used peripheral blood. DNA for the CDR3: TGTGCCAGCAGCTTAGGCTATCAATCCTACGAGCAGTACTTC. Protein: CASSLGYQSYEQYF.